Listed below are T cell receptor beta chains from one sample, sequenced in a study of T cell responses to AZD1222 COVID-19 vaccine. Using immunoSEQ multiplex PCR, the repertoire was profiled, and TCRdb retains in-frame clones only, with some absent. The table has 170,000 or so clones, roughly 87% seen once; the top ten hold approximately 2.5%. The sample was peripheral blood, taken on day 0 of AZD1222 vaccination. The receptors come from an adult in good health. The CDR3 runs from the conserved cysteine through the conserved F or W. D genes are given only for firm matches. Rows may omit the clone size; those that give it use once, few, many or a size class.

j_gene,d_gene,len,abundance,v_gene,CDR3aa,CDR3nt
TRBJ2-5,TRBD2,16,.,TRBV5-1,CASRSGLAGEWETQYF,TGCGCCAGCAGAAGCGGACTAGCGGGAGAGTGGGAGACCCAGTACTTC
TRBJ1-4,.,19,.,TRBV2,CASSEARGEYDSTNEKLFF,TGTGCCAGCAGTGAAGCGCGAGGGGAGTACGATTCAACTAATGAAAAACTGTTTTTT
TRBJ1-1,.,16,.,TRBV28,CASSSSGLLMNTEAFF,TGTGCCAGCAGTTCCTCGGGCCTCCTAATGAACACTGAAGCTTTCTTT
TRBJ1-2,.,14,.,TRBV19,CASSSGGTLIPYTF,TGTGCCAGTTCCTCGGGGGGGACACTAATTCCCTACACCTTC
TRBJ1-4,.,14,.,TRBV18,CASSPTPRNEKLFF,TGTGCCAGCTCACCAACACCCAGAAATGAAAAACTGTTTTTT
TRBJ2-1,.,14,.,TRBV6-5,CASSYSPSFNEQFF,TGTGCCAGCAGTTACAGCCCTAGCTTCAATGAGCAGTTCTTC
TRBJ2-1,TRBD2,13,once,TRBV5-4,CASSLSAGDEQFF,TGTGCCAGCAGCTTGTCGGCGGGGGATGAGCAGTTCTTC
TRBJ2-7,.,11,.,TRBV29-1,CSATDSYEQYF,TGCAGCGCCACGGACAGCTACGAGCAGTACTTC
TRBJ2-1,.,16,.,TRBV19,CASSIGRARGDNEQFF,TGTGCCAGTAGTATAGGGAGGGCCAGGGGTGACAATGAGCAGTTCTTC
TRBJ1-6,.,13,few,TRBV7-2,CASSLERNSPLHF,TGTGCCAGCAGCTTAGAGCGGAATTCACCCCTCCACTTT
TRBJ1-3,.,15,.,TRBV21-1,CASSRGQSYGNTIYF,TGTGCCAGCAGCAGGGGGCAGTCGTATGGAAACACCATATATTTT
TRBJ2-2,.,14,once,TRBV2,CASSGDTNTGELFF,TGTGCCAGCAGTGGGGACACGAACACCGGGGAGCTGTTTTTT
TRBJ2-3,TRBD1,15,.,TRBV5-1,CASSLTAGGADTQYF,TGCGCCAGCAGCTTGACGGCAGGGGGCGCAGATACGCAGTATTTT
TRBJ1-6,.,13,.,TRBV28,CASTPIVASPLHF,TGTGCCAGCACCCCGATTGTCGCTTCACCCCTCCACTTT
TRBJ2-3,.,12,.,TRBV5-8,CASSFRTDTQYF,TGTGCCAGCAGCTTCCGAACAGATACGCAGTATTTT